Below, 5 T cell receptor beta chains from the same sample are listed, as sequenced in a study of beta chain features in type 1 diabetes. Study-wide results and limits: Shorter TCRB CDR3s, moderately but significantly so, were found in Type 1 diabetes patients in all four CD4+ subsets.

These TCRs' antigens remain unknown. Expressed TCRB transcripts were sequenced because the entire RNA isolate underwent reverse transcription. Data came from immunoSEQ multiplex PCR; TCRdb stores just in-frame clones and leaves some out. Of about 700,000 clones in the sample, about an eighth are singletons; the top ten hold roughly 0.022%. Sequenced input: naive CD4+ T cells from blood. These receptors all stem from a man in his late teens or twenties with type 1 diabetes.

This chain joins TRBV5-4 and TRBJ2-5; D is undetermined. Germline V lookup: CDR1 SGHNT, CDR2 YYREEE (reference sequence). The V and J ends lost 0 bases and 3 bases respectively, with 9 bases between them. CDR3 length equals 14 residues. CDR3 region: CASSLASTEETQYF. The CDR3 bases are TGTGCCAGCAGCTTGGCGTCGACGGAAGAGACCCAGTACTTC.

This clone was seen only a few times. The rearrangement links TRBV7-9 to TRBJ2-7, with D maybe TRBD2 (7 bases). The CDR3 is 14 residues long. Trimming stripped 0 bases from V and 4 bases from J, with 10 bases between. Germline-derived CDR1 and CDR2 are SEHNR and FQNEAQ (reference sequence). The CDR3 loop reads CASSLARGTYEQYF. CDR3 bases: TGTGCCAGCAGCTTAGCGCGGGGGACATACGAGCAGTACTTC.

This clone was detected only a few times. The J gene is TRBJ2-1, the V gene TRBV21-1. TRBV21-1 is labeled a pseudogene. The CDR3 is 12 residues long. The CDR3 DNA follows: TGTGCCAGCAGAGGACCCGGGTCTGAGCAGTTCTTC. Encoded protein: CASRGPGSEQFF.

This clone has more than one count but fewer than ten. This chain links TRBV11-3 with TRBJ2-3; 9 positions match TRBD1. CDR1 is SGHNT and CDR2 is YENEEA in the germline V gene. The CDR3 has 14 residues. V dropped 1 base and J dropped 5; count of bases not matched to a gene: 1. DNA for the CDR3: TGTGCCAGCAGCTTAGGACAGGGGGGAGATACGCAGTATTTT. It encodes CASSLGQGGDTQYF.

This clone showed up just a few times. This rearrangement joins TRBV11-2 to TRBJ1-5, with 9 bases identical to TRBD1. Germline V gene lookup returns CDR1 SGHAT and CDR2 FQNNGV. The V and J ends lost 5 bases and 7 bases, in that order; junction bases with no gene match: 6. The CDR3 extends over 14 amino acids. The CDR3 region is CASSRGTGHQPQHF. CDR3 bases: TGTGCCAGCAGCCGCGGGACAGGGCACCAGCCCCAGCATTTT.